This T cell receptor (beta chain) was sequenced during a study of cytomegalovirus exposure and HLA in healthy donors. Across the study: Of some 400 genotyped donors, roughly 80% grouped in the Caucasian-associated ancestry cluster.

This clone was detected once. No antigen is known for it. The primer mix had 60 Vbeta and 13 Jbeta primers. Here immunoSEQ multiplex PCR was the method, and the copy in TCRdb shows in-frame clones only, minus some. Of approximately 190,000 clones in the sample, about 81% were seen once. Germline-derived CDR1 and CDR2 are LNHDA and SQIVND (reference sequence). The CDR3 has 14 residues. Trimming removed 6 bases at V and 3 bases at J, with 15 bases between. The study's findings and limits: In a later analysis, a genetic analysis reported fewer productive-TCR N-insertions in an Asian-associated ancestry cluster than the cohort average. V- and J-gene trimming of TCR beta was linked (in a later analysis) to a missense DCLRE1C variant. According to an earlier analysis, most TCR beta V segments yielded productive rearrangements about 87% or about 30% of the time.

The V and J genes are TRBV19 and TRBJ2-7, with a weak D call TRBD2 (6 bases). The specimen was PBMCs. The origin of this receptor is a woman younger than 35 in good health and CMV-seronegative. In nucleotides, the CDR3 is TGTGCCAGTAGCCCCCTGGGGGGAAACTACGAGCAGTACTTC. Protein: CASSPLGGNYEQYF.